These 11 T cell receptor beta chains originate from one sample sequenced in a study of T cells after yellow fever vaccination. TCRdb analysed the 5' RACE reads with MiXCR anew, one entry per CDR3 protein. The table lists 300,000 to 450,000 distinct CDR3 sequences, around 6.5% of them singletons. This specimen was PBMCs, taken 5 days after the yellow fever booster vaccination. These receptors originate from a man aged 25-45 years who received the YFV17D yellow fever vaccine.

This clonotype was picked up a small number of times. The J gene is TRBJ2-7, the V gene TRBV7-2; D gene ambiguous. CDR3 size: 12 residues. Trimming took off 4 bases at V and 3 bases at J, with 7 bases between the two ends. Germline V gene sequence: CDR1 SGHTA, CDR2 FQGNSA. CDR3 coding DNA: TGTGCCAGCAGCTCCGAGCTCTACGAGCAGTACTTC. Its protein is CASSSELYEQYF.

The J gene is TRBJ1-5, the V gene TRBV12-3 or TRBV12-4; no clear D gene. The CDR3 runs 14 residues. Trimming took 8 bases from V and 2 from J, leaving 13 bases between them. CDR3 nucleotides: TGTGCCAGCGCCCTCGAGGAGGGCAATCAGCCCCAGCATTTT. Translated: CASALEEGNQPQHF.

This clonotype turned up a few times. The chain couples TRBV12-3 or TRBV12-4 to TRBJ1-2; D is uncertain. Trimming left V 2 bases short and J 1 base short, with 11 bases between. The CDR3 has 15 amino acids. The CDR3 region has the DNA TGTGCCAGCAGTTTAATTTCGGCAGTTAACTATGGCTACACCTTC. It is translated as CASSLISAVNYGYTF.

At least ten counts were recorded for this clonotype. This chain connects TRBV29-1 to TRBJ1-5, with D unclear. V was shortened by 4 bases and J by 0 bases, with 4 bases between the two germline ends. This CDR3 contains 12 residues. Germline V gene data show CDR1 as SQVTM and CDR2 as ANQGSEA. This CDR3 is CSVGDSNQPQHF. CDR3 sequence (DNA): TGCAGCGTTGGGGATAGCAATCAGCCCCAGCATTTT.

This clonotype has a count of ten or more. The rearrangement uses TRBV5-1 and TRBJ2-3; the match to TRBD1 covers 8 bases. Germline V gives CDR1 SGHRS, CDR2 YFSETQ. J lost 0 bases, V lost 4 bases, and 7 bases had no gene match. This CDR3 is built from 16 residues. The CDR3 DNA is TGCGCCAGCAGCCGGGGACAGGCGACTAGCACAGATACGCAGTATTTT. Its translation is CASSRGQATSTDTQYF.

This clonotype has only a few counts. The chain links TRBV29-1 to TRBJ2-1, with 9 bases that match TRBD1. The CDR3 length is 15 residues. The ends lost 3 bases at V and 9 bases at J; junction bases unmatched: 12. CDR1 is SQVTM and CDR2 is ANQGSEA in the germline V gene. CDR3 protein: CSVDNLGTGFSEQFF. As DNA, the CDR3 is TGCAGCGTTGATAACCTCGGGACAGGGTTCTCTGAGCAGTTCTTC.

The chain joins TRBV29-1 to TRBJ2-3; TRBD2 agrees at 10 bases. V gave up 3 bases and J gave up 1 base; unmatched junction bases: 1. The CDR3 has 14 residues. The germline V gene has CDR1 SQVTM and CDR2 ANQGSEA. CDR3: CSVELAGGTDTQYF. In nucleotides, the CDR3 is TGCAGCGTTGAGCTAGCGGGAGGCACAGATACGCAGTATTTT.

This clonotype was seen many times. The chain links TRBV21-1 to TRBJ2-7; TRBD1, the D gene given by the table, was not confirmed from the DNA. TRBV21-1 is a pseudogene segment. The CDR3 length is 12 residues. The CDR3 sequence: CASPGQIYEQYF. The CDR3 DNA reads TGTGCCAGCCCCGGACAGATCTACGAGCAGTACTTC.

In its sample, this clonotype was seen a few times. The rearrangement links TRBV6-5 to TRBJ2-7; D possibly corresponds to TRBD2 (6 bases). CDR3 length: 15 residues. Germline assignment: CDR1 MNHEY and CDR2 SVGAGI. V was cut by 2 bases and J by 4 bases, with 15 bases left in between. The CDR3 here is CASSYRDFNSYEQYF. CDR3 bases: TGTGCCAGCAGTTACCGGGACTTCAATTCTTACGAGCAGTACTTC.

The chain has TRBV4-3 and TRBJ2-1; D is unresolved. Germline loops: CDR1 LGHNA, CDR2 YSLEER. Trimming removed 4 bases from V and 4 bases from J, with 11 bases in between. CDR3 length: 14 amino acids. The CDR3: CASSPTAEYNEQFF. The CDR3 coding sequence is TGCGCCAGCAGCCCAACGGCAGAATACAATGAGCAGTTCTTC.

This clonotype occurred a few times. The gene calls are TRBV12-5 and TRBJ2-5; the D call may be TRBD1 or TRBD2 (5 bases each). The CDR3 extends over 15 amino acids. Deletions cut 6 bases from V and 4 bases from J, with 18 bases between. Germline assignment: CDR1 LGHNT and CDR2 FRNRAP. The DNA for the CDR3 is TGTGCTAGTGGCCCTACCGGGACCGTCGCAGAGACCCAGTACTTC. This sequence encodes CASGPTGTVAETQYF.